This T cell receptor beta chain was profiled in a study of T cells after yellow fever vaccination. TCRdb re-derived calls from the 5' RACE reads in MiXCR, one entry per CDR3 protein. The table lists about 580,000 distinct CDR3 sequences, about a sixth of them singletons, with roughly 17% in the top ten. Germline V gene sequence: CDR1 MDHEN, CDR2 SYDVKM. V gave up 6 bases and J gave up 6 bases; unmatched junction bases: 11. CDR3 length equals 15 residues. The TCR sequence derives from a man in his late teens or twenties who received the YFV17D yellow fever vaccine. The input for sequencing was PBMCs, taken 5 days after the first yellow fever vaccination. The chain employs TRBV28 and TRBJ2-3, with 8 bases fitting TRBD1. CDR3 sequence: CASSSPRQGSDTQYF. As DNA, the CDR3 is TGTGCCAGCAGCTCCCCGAGACAGGGGAGCGATACGCAGTATTTT.